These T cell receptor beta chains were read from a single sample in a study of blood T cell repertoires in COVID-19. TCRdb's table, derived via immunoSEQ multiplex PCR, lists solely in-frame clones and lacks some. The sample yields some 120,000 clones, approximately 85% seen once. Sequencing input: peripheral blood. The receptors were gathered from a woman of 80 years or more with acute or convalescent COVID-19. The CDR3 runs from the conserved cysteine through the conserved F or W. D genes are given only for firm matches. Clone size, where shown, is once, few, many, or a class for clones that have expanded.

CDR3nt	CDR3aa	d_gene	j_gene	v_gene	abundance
TGTGCCAGCAGACCCGGCGGTGGCAACCAGCCCCAGCATTTT	CASRPGGGNQPQHF	.	TRBJ1-5	TRBV6-5	.
TGTGCCAGCAGCGTACAGGGGACTCTGAACACTGAAGCTTTCTTT	CASSVQGTLNTEAFF	TRBD1	TRBJ1-1	TRBV7-2	.
TGTGCCAGCAGTTACTCTGTTCGAGCGGGGGGGCTTTACGAGCAGTACTTC	CASSYSVRAGGLYEQYF	TRBD2	TRBJ2-7	TRBV6-2/TRBV6-3	few
TGTGCCAGCAGCGTGGACAGGGCTCACACTGAAGCTTTCTTT	CASSVDRAHTEAFF	TRBD1	TRBJ1-1	TRBV7-2	.
TGTGCCAGCAAAGGGGGGACAGGGGCGAATTCACCCCTCCACTTT	CASKGGTGANSPLHF	TRBD1	TRBJ1-6	TRBV27	.
TGCGCCAGCAGGGGGGGGTACAACACTGAAGCTTTCTTT	CASRGGYNTEAFF	.	TRBJ1-1	TRBV5-1	.
TGTGCCAGCAGTGAAGAAGGGACAGGGGTTGCCACCATATATTTT	CASSEEGTGVATIYF	TRBD1	TRBJ1-3	TRBV6-1	.
TGTGCTAGTGGTTTGGTTTCCGGGACAGGCAACACCGGGGAGCTGTTTTTT	CASGLVSGTGNTGELFF	TRBD1	TRBJ2-2	TRBV12-5	.
TGCGCCAGCATTCGAATCATTTGGGGGACAGAAGCAACTAATGAAAAACTGTTTTTT	CASIRIIWGTEATNEKLFF	TRBD1	TRBJ1-4	TRBV5-1	once
TGTGCCAGCAGCCCCGGACAGGGAAGGAACACTGAAGCTTTCTTT	CASSPGQGRNTEAFF	TRBD1	TRBJ1-1	TRBV7-9	.
TGTGCCAGCTTCTTCGTGAGGGGCAATCAGCCCCAGCATTTT	CASFFVRGNQPQHF	.	TRBJ1-5	TRBV28	.
TGCGCCAGCAGCCATCCGGACAGGGGCTACACTGAAGCTTTCTTT	CASSHPDRGYTEAFF	TRBD1	TRBJ1-1	TRBV4-1	.
TGTGCCAGCAGTGACTCGGGACAGGGAGTTGAAGCTTTCTTT	CASSDSGQGVEAFF	TRBD1	TRBJ1-1	TRBV6-5	.
TGTGCCAGCAGCTTACGCCCCGACAGTGACTATGGCTACACCTTC	CASSLRPDSDYGYTF	.	TRBJ1-2	TRBV7-2	.
TGTGCCAGCAGCACACGAGGGTTACAAGGAAACACCATATATTTT	CASSTRGLQGNTIYF	.	TRBJ1-3	TRBV7-2	.
TGTGCCAGCAGTGCGCCCCCGGGGATCTACAATGAGCAGTTCTTC	CASSAPPGIYNEQFF	.	TRBJ2-1	TRBV2	few
TGTGCCAGCACCTCCTCCTGGGGCGGCGAGCAGTACTTC	CASTSSWGGEQYF	.	TRBJ2-7	TRBV2	.
TGTGCCAGCTCGCCCCAGCGGGGGGTCACAGATACGCAGTATTTT	CASSPQRGVTDTQYF	TRBD2	TRBJ2-3	TRBV18	.
TGTGCCATCAGCCGGGACAGCCAAGAGACCCAGTACTTC	CAISRDSQETQYF	TRBD1	TRBJ2-5	TRBV10-3	.
TGTGCCAGCAGCTTAGATCACACGGGAGAGACCCAGTACTTC	CASSLDHTGETQYF	.	TRBJ2-5	TRBV7-9	.
TGTGCCAGCAACCTAAACCGGACTGCTACAACTAATGAAAAACTGTTTTTT	CASNLNRTATTNEKLFF	.	TRBJ1-4	TRBV21-1	.
TGTGCCAGCAGCAACCACGGACAGGGCGGCTATGGCTACACCTTC	CASSNHGQGGYGYTF	TRBD1	TRBJ1-2	TRBV28	.
TGTGCCAGCTCACCGCTGACAGGGGGAGGTGAAAAACTGTTTTTT	CASSPLTGGGEKLFF	TRBD1	TRBJ1-4	TRBV18	once
TGTGCCAGTAGTATAAGGAGTTACACAGATACGCAGTATTTT	CASSIRSYTDTQYF	.	TRBJ2-3	TRBV19	.
TGTGCCAGTAGTATATCCCCGGTTAGCCCGGGGGAAGCTTTCTTT	CASSISPVSPGEAFF	.	TRBJ1-1	TRBV19	.
TGCGCCAGCAGCCAAGAATACTCCTACAATGAGCAGTTCTTC	CASSQEYSYNEQFF	.	TRBJ2-1	TRBV4-3	.
TGTGCCAGCAGTACGGGACAGGGTCATCAGCCCCAGCATTTT	CASSTGQGHQPQHF	TRBD1	TRBJ1-5	TRBV27	.